This T cell receptor (beta chain) was captured in a study of kidney transplant recipient with SARS-CoV-2 infection. The CDR3 loop spans 14 amino acids. CDR1 and CDR2 (germline): SGHAT, FQNNGV. The V and J ends lost 0 bases and 4 bases respectively, with 9 bases between them. At least ten counts were recorded for this clonotype. One entry per CDR3 protein, called by TCRdb with MiXCR from the reads. The sample carries 200,000 to 300,000 distinct CDR3 sequences, 29% recorded once. The sequences come from a blood sample, collected at baseline and on approximately day 120 from a kidney transplant recipient. The rearrangement uses TRBV11-2 and TRBJ1-1, with no clear D. The sequence was obtained from a young adult male patient who had COVID-19 and was a kidney transplant recipient. The graft donor may account for some of the T cells. The CDR3 region has the DNA TGTGCCAGCAGCTTAGATATGGGTAGCACTGAAGCTTTCTTT. Its translation is CASSLDMGSTEAFF.